This T cell receptor beta chain was profiled in a study of cytomegalovirus exposure and HLA in healthy donors (dated by TCRdb to 2016 to 2017). Background for the entire study: According to an earlier analysis of 550 to 700 of the donors, about 179 million T cells yielded 117 million unique TCR beta sequences and 276 Gb of sequence data. Roughly 300 gigabases of sequencing data and roughly 81 million unique TCR sequences made up an early release that covered around 640 HLA-typed donors. The genetic ancestry cluster associated with self-reported Caucasian donors included 70% to 85% of the roughly 400 genotyped donors. The study was designed to test whether signatures of past pathogen exposure could be identified by cataloging public T cell receptors. The T cell repertoires of under 750 subjects were profiled by immunosequencing and related to cytomegalovirus serostatus. Besides the first cohort of around 700 subjects, a separate validation cohort made up of 120 or so different subjects was used. High-throughput TCR immunosequencing, statistical association of individual TCRs with disease status, and machine learning were combined to predict cytomegalovirus infection status. A later analysis re-examined previously published TCR beta repertoires from 500 to 700 donors and added high-resolution HLA genotyping to investigate patterns of TCR occurrence. The later analysis used no new phenotypic data to find candidate immune exposures, relying instead on TCR beta sequences and their occurrence across donors. An earlier analysis of approximately 500 of the donors applied high-throughput TCR beta sequencing to assess whether each TCR beta V gene segment acted as functional or pseudogenic. Donor age, sex, ethnicity and CMV serostatus were compiled together with the repertoire data. A later genetic analysis used genome-wide SNP genotypes for about 65% of the roughly 670 donors, treating that subset as a discovery cohort. All discovery cohort repertoires had been generated on a single sequencing platform. HLA typing covered class I and class II loci at four-digit resolution. Typing coverage differed by locus: A, B, C, DRB1 and DQB1 were typed in roughly 620-640 donors, DQA1 in 522, DPA1 in around 600, and DPB1 in roughly 450. Roughly 5 DR-DQ haplotypes were treated as single units for association and clustering because of strong linkage in the cohort. Among 300 to 450 genotyped donors of the cohort, an average of roughly 240,000 unique TCR beta nucleotide sequences were sequenced per donor, around 20% of them non-productive.

The cohort was made up of 666 healthy bone marrow donors. Cohort members were all nominally healthy when sampled, although unrecorded immune exposures were likely present. The donor was CMV seropositive and was included in the group of 250 to 300 seropositive cohort members. Each donor provided a peripheral blood sample, and peripheral blood mononuclear cells were used for TCR beta sequencing. Genomic DNA extraction from the blood cell samples was performed with the Qiagen DNeasy Blood Extraction Kit. This clone occurred a few times. Its antigen is still unknown. It has no much larger one-base neighbor in the sample; base qualities were not kept. Library creation used the immunoSEQ multiplex PCR assay. For the multiplex PCR, a mixture combining 60 forward primers for TCR Vbeta segments and 13 reverse primers for TCR Jbeta segments was used. The CDR3 region of rearranged TCR beta genes was amplified from genomic DNA by a multiplex PCR assay. Amplified TCR beta libraries were sequenced as 87-base-pair reads on the Illumina HiSeq System. The authors processed their data as follows. Across the 670 or so repertoires, a later analysis counted roughly 84 million unique TCR beta chains, 9 million to 14 million of which were shared by at least two donors. To remove PCR and sequencing errors, raw reads were error-corrected and collapsed into unique sequences using a nearest-neighbor algorithm that merged closely related sequences. CDR3 sequences were aligned to IMGT reference sequences to assign V, D and J gene segments. For a sequence to be retained, a match of at least six nucleotides was required to both a V gene segment and a J gene segment. A rearrangement counted as productive if the CDR3 had no stop codons and remained in frame with V and J, and every other rearrangement counted as non-productive. CDR3 was defined according to IMGT convention as the region running from the second conserved V-encoded cysteine to the conserved J-encoded phenylalanine. The earlier analysis of 500 to 750 of the donors excluded any sequence lacking an unambiguous match to a single V gene segment. In an earlier analysis of roughly 500 of the donors, V segments were called functional above 56.7% productive rearrangements and were called segregating when the between-donor standard deviation exceeded 5%. A statistical classification framework was built to diagnose cytomegalovirus status from the catalog of TCR beta chain sequences. A later analysis assigned V and J genes by comparing TCR nucleotide sequences with IMGT/GENE-DB human TR gene sequences. In a later analysis, CDR3 sequences and most-parsimonious VDJ recombination scenarios were assigned using the TCRdist pipeline. In a later analysis, each TCR beta chain was defined by its CDR3 amino acid sequence together with its V-gene family, and reads without a unique V-gene family were excluded. A later analysis removed roughly 590 highly shared, low-generation-probability nucleotide sequences to deal with suspected cross-contamination and a sequencing artifact. For each public chain, a later analysis derived a clonal expansion index from normalized ranks of inferred template counts within each repertoire. In a later analysis, generation probabilities were computed with a VDJ recombination model fitted to out-of-frame rearrangements, and the resulting probabilities were checked against IGoR. Hypergeometric tests were used in a later analysis to score TCR-TCR, TCR-HLA and TCR-CMV co-occurrence, with a repertoire-size bias correction applied to the TCR pairs. In a later analysis, false discovery rates were estimated by permuting HLA or CMV assignments 20 times. In a later analysis, co-occurring TCRs were grouped with DBSCAN, and TCRdist sequence similarity was added when clustering was performed within HLA-allele-positive subsets. Repertoires with fewer than 30,000 or more than 120,000 public chains, plus five repertoires with anomalous nucleotide sharing, were excluded from co-occurrence clustering. TCRdb limited this immuneACCESS table to in-frame rearrangements with V and J called. A share of clones is missing; checked studies link under half to unresolved V genes, and the rest is unexplained. Clonal size and the V and J genes are those of that table, whereas D and trimming came from the DNA. Here the sample has around 130,000 clones; around 85% occur a single time. Approximately 6.4% of the sample is held by the ten biggest clonotypes.

Beyond this particular receptor, the publication reports: Roughly uniform sequencing depth across donors was assumed in presence/absence analyses, although this assumption may not hold. In a later genetic analysis, a missense DCLRE1C variant was associated with V-gene and J-gene trimming of TCR beta chains, and the association was replicated in an independent cohort. Most TCR sequences were observed very rarely across donors, whereas some public TCRs were present in many individuals. According to a later analysis, parvovirus B19, influenza, CMV and Epstein-Barr virus appeared linked to several top co-occurrence clusters. Correlated functional status among segregating V segments might reflect linkage disequilibrium, but an unknown experimental factor could not be ruled out. According to a later analysis, most CMV-associated TCR beta chains appeared to be HLA-restricted, and the HLA associations seemed to be driven largely by CMV exposure. According to a later genetic analysis, donors in an Asian-associated ancestry cluster had fewer N-insertions in productive TCRs than the approximately 690-donor mean. In a later analysis, HLA-associated TCR beta chains were found to be more clonally expanded and to have lower generation probabilities than equally common non-associated chains. A later analysis found that TCR association rates varied across HLA loci, with DRB1 alleles showing the most associated TCRs and HLA-C alleles the fewest. According to the authors, the approach could potentially be generalized to other disease states and immunological phenotypes. An earlier analysis of 587 of the donors showed that most TCR beta V segments appeared in productive rearrangements either about 90% or about 30% of the time, which broadly matched IMGT annotations. Because some donors lacked HLA typing at each locus, the association tests relied only on the typed subset. The cohort was sequenced for TCR beta chains only, and without alpha or paired-chain data the features that could be detected were limited. Because counts were too low, more than 15 rarely observed V segments, including chromosome 9 orphons, were left out of the earlier analysis of roughly 600 of the donors. Strong co-occurrence of HLA alleles, especially DR and DQ, made assigning TCR associations to individual alleles difficult. For the cohort, immune exposure information was limited to CMV serostatus. Specific HLA alleles were associated with over 15,000 TCR beta sequences at a false discovery rate of 0.05 in a later analysis. A further reported finding was that TCR beta sequences accurately predicted the HLA-A and HLA-B alleles for most subjects in the first cohort. The study listed 150 to 200 TCR beta chains as associated with cytomegalovirus. Cytomegalovirus status was reported to be diagnosed by the classifier with high specificity and sensitivity in both the original and validation cohorts. A group of highly shared sequence variants was considered likely to be a technical artifact of the sequencing pipeline. In vitro tests confirmed that a few of the cytomegalovirus-associated TCR beta chains recognize cytomegalovirus antigens.

The receptor's source is a woman in her 30s in good health and CMV-seropositive. Sequencing input: PBMCs.

The DNA reads as follows: TGTGCCAGCAGCTTGGTAGGAGGGGCTGGAGGCACAGATACGCAGTATTTT. This is translated as CASSLVGGAGGTDTQYF. This chain joins TRBV5-8 to TRBJ2-3; the best D guess is TRBD2, with 6 bases matching. The CDR3 goes from the cysteine to the phenylalanine over 17 residues. The CDR3 DNA has 51 bases and is translated from base 1. CDR1 and CDR2 are drawn from the germline V gene: SGHTS, YDEGEE. Trimming takes 0 bases from V and 1 base from J, and the germline ends sit 15 bases apart.